This T cell receptor (beta chain) was documented in a study of PD-1 blockade in classical Hodgkin lymphoma. Study-wide results and limits: Anyone who began nivolumab under 1 year after ASCT was excluded. With CD4+ cells, TCR diversity rose significantly by C4D1, but not with CD8+ cells.

Relapse was seen in all patients after autologous stem cell transplantation, and brentuximab vedotin exposure was variable. The assay was immunoSEQ multiplex PCR, and TCRdb's table has in-frame clones only and misses some. The sample has tens of thousands of clones; under 95% are singletons. Trimming cost V 5 bases and J 2 bases, with 19 bases left between them. Germline loops: CDR1 SEHNR, CDR2 FQNEAQ (reference sequence). There are 16 residues in the CDR3. Comments on this clone: Its antigen is undetermined.

This TCR was recovered from a human donor with classical Hodgkin lymphoma. The chain joins TRBV7-9 to TRBJ2-7; perhaps TRBD2 as D (5 bases). The sample in question was peripheral blood mononuclear cells (PBMCs), obtained at baseline. CDR3 amino acids: CASSPGEGVSTYEQYF. The CDR3 nucleotides are TGTGCCAGCAGCCCCGGCGAGGGCGTTTCCACCTACGAGCAGTACTTC.